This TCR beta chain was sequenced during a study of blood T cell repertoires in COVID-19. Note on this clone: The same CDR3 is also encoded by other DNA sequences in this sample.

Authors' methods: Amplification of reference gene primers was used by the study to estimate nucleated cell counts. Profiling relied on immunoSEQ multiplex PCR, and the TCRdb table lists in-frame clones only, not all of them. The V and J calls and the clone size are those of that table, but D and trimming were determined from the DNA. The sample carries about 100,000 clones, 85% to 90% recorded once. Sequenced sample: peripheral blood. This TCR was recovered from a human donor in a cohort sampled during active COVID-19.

CDR3 nucleotides: TGTGCCAGTAGCATTAGCGGTAGCTCCTACAATGAGCAGTTCTTC. Translating gives CASSISGSSYNEQFF. The V call is TRBV19, the J call TRBJ2-1; tentatively, D is TRBD2 (6 bases). CDR3 length: 15 residues. V lost 6 bases to trimming and J lost 0 bases, with 12 bases between them. Germline CDR1 reads LNHDA; CDR2 reads SQIVND (reference sequence).